The 16 T cell receptor beta chains presented below share a single source sample, sequenced in a study of blood T cells in healthy people across ages (dated by TCRdb to between 2014 and 2017). To prepare the library, 5' RACE was applied. This sample was sequenced with an Illumina HiSeq 2500. The second PCR ran for about 6 to 12 cycles and used a J-beta primer mix along with a sample-barcoded 5' primer. The public reads were reprocessed in TCRdb via fastp at Q25 and MiXCR, keeping in-frame beta chains. Duplicate CDR3 protein sequences are folded into a single record with the most common DNA and genes. This sample gives more than 500,000 distinct CDR3 sequences in total; about 26% of them show up just once. The ten largest clonotypes hold 3% to 4% of the sample. The same sample was also studied in work on T cells of mothers and their children.

Sequencing used blood. The receptors were sampled from a boy aged 2-15 years in good health.

The chain couples TRBV12-3 or TRBV12-4 to TRBJ2-1, with D perhaps matching TRBD1 or TRBD2 (5 bases each). TRBJ2-7 explains the end of the DNA better; the J call may be wrong. The CDR3 covers 13 residues. The CDR3 coding sequence is TGTGCCAGCAGTTTAGGGCTGGGGGACGAGCAGTACTTC. This gives the protein CASSLGLGDEQYF.

This clonotype has more than one count but fewer than ten. The DNA of the CDR3 is TGCAGTGCTACGCAGGGGTGGGAGCAGTACTTC. This encodes CSATQGWEQYF. The chain combines TRBV20-1 with TRBJ2-7; D possibly corresponds to TRBD1 (6 bases). The CDR3 is 11 amino acids. Germline CDR1 and CDR2: DFQATT and SNEGSKA (reference sequence). Trimming took off 4 bases at V and 7 bases at J, with 11 bases between the two ends.

Many counts were recorded for this clonotype. This chain connects TRBV6-6 to TRBJ2-1, with a weak D call TRBD2 (5 bases). Germline-derived CDR1 and CDR2 are MNHNY and SVGAGI (reference sequence). The CDR3 is 11 residues long. The V end lost 11 bases, the J end lost 7 bases, and 12 bases lay between the germline ends. CDR3 residues: CALLVANEQFF. The DNA for the CDR3 is TGTGCCCTACTAGTGGCTAATGAGCAGTTCTTC.

Only a few counts were recorded for this clonotype. V and J are TRBV5-1 and TRBJ2-3; 13 positions match TRBD2. The junction had 11 bases not matched to a gene; V was cut back by 4 bases and J by 6 bases. The length of the CDR3 is 17 residues. CDR1 and CDR2 from the germline V gene are SGHRS and YFSETQ. Here the CDR3 DNA reads TGCGCCAGCAGCCGGGGCGGACTAGCGGGAGATGTGGATACGCAGTATTTT. Amino acid sequence: CASSRGGLAGDVDTQYF.

This clonotype was detected only a few times. CDR3 region: CASSLMGGRANTEAFF. The CDR3 region has the DNA TGTGCCAGCAGCTTGATGGGTGGCAGGGCTAACACTGAAGCTTTCTTT. V is TRBV5-5 and J is TRBJ1-1; possibly TRBD1 for D (5 bases). In germline, CDR1 is SGHKS, CDR2 YYEKEE (reference sequence). This CDR3 comprises 16 residues. Trimming took off 1 base at V and 2 bases at J, with 15 bases between the two ends.

This clonotype was picked up a small number of times. The chain combines TRBV7-9 with TRBJ1-2; possible D gene TRBD1, 5 bases. V gave up 1 base and J gave up 6 bases, with 9 bases separating them. Germline assignment: CDR1 SEHNR and CDR2 FQNEAQ (reference sequence). This CDR3 has 13 residues. CDR3 sequence: CASSLGGIHGYTF. Here the CDR3 DNA reads TGTGCCAGCAGCTTAGGGGGGATTCATGGCTACACCTTC.

This clonotype appeared a few times. V gene TRBV3-1 combines with J gene TRBJ2-4; no clear D. Germline V gives CDR1 LGHDT, CDR2 YNNKEL (reference sequence). Trimming removed 0 bases from V and 9 bases from J, with 9 bases in between. The CDR3 contains 13 residues. CDR3 loop: CASSQEAGIIQYF. In DNA form, the CDR3 reads TGTGCCAGCAGCCAAGAGGCAGGAATCATTCAGTACTTC.

The table lists this clonotype with many counts. The chain uses TRBV12-3 or TRBV12-4 and TRBJ1-4; 8 bases map to TRBD1. This CDR3 region has 15 residues. V dropped 4 bases and J dropped 4; count of bases not matched to a gene: 5. For the CDR3, the DNA is TGTGCCAGCAGTTCCTACAGGGGGGATAATGAAAAACTGTTTTTT. It encodes CASSSYRGDNEKLFF.

The chain couples TRBV20-1 to TRBJ1-1, with D uncertain. The CDR3 covers 14 residues. The germline V and J ends were trimmed by 3 bases and 1 base, with 12 bases remaining between them. Germline CDR1 DFQATT, CDR2 SNEGSKA (reference sequence). Here the CDR3 DNA reads TGCAGTGCTAGGGTCCCAGGCAGGAACACTGAAGCTTTCTTT. It specifies CSARVPGRNTEAFF.

The gene calls are TRBV12-3 or TRBV12-4 and TRBJ1-5, with TRBD1 identical over 10 bases. This CDR3 region has 15 residues. With V trimmed by 11 bases and J by 0 bases, 7 bases remained unmatched. This CDR3 is CASGTGEDSNQPQHF. The CDR3 bases are TGTGCCTCTGGGACAGGGGAGGATAGCAATCAGCCCCAGCATTTT.

The V call is TRBV15, the J call TRBJ1-1; perhaps TRBD1 as D (5 bases). The CDR3 covers 16 residues. Trimming cost V 1 base and J 5 bases, with 17 bases left between them. The germline V gene encodes CDR1 LNHNV and CDR2 YYDKDF (reference sequence). CDR3 DNA: TGTGCCACCAGCAGAGGGTTTCTGGGGGACTGGACTGAAGCTTTCTTT. As protein: CATSRGFLGDWTEAFF.

The V gene is TRBV5-8, the J gene TRBJ2-5; a possible D gene is TRBD2 (6 bases). V dropped 0 bases and J dropped 2 bases, with 14 bases sitting between them. CDR1 and CDR2 (germline): SGHTS, YDEGEE. The CDR3 runs to 16 residues. Written as DNA, the CDR3 is TGTGCCAGCAGCTTGGAAGGAGGGTTGGCTCAAGAGACCCAGTACTTC. Its protein is CASSLEGGLAQETQYF.

This clonotype was seen a handful of times. The chain links TRBV2 to TRBJ1-5; D is unresolved. Trimming took 6 bases from V and 5 from J, leaving 11 bases between them. CDR1 and CDR2 from the germline V gene are SNHLY and FYNNEI. The CDR3 has 13 amino acids. The CDR3 region is CASSLDGDQPQHF. DNA of the CDR3: TGTGCCAGCAGCTTGGACGGGGATCAGCCCCAGCATTTT.

This clonotype was seen a few times. The chain combines TRBV20-1 with TRBJ2-3; 7 bases are shared with TRBD1. The germline CDR1 and CDR2 sequences are DFQATT and SNEGSKA (reference sequence). The CDR3 sequence is 13 residues long. CDR3 sequence: CSAPGQRTDTQYF. The CDR3 nucleotides read TGCAGCGCACCGGGACAGCGCACAGATACGCAGTATTTT.

The gene calls are TRBV5-1 and TRBJ2-3; 7 bases agree with TRBD2. Germline V gives CDR1 SGHRS, CDR2 YFSETQ. V was clipped by 2 bases and J by 10 bases; unmatched bases: 13. The CDR3 totals 15 residues. This chain's CDR3 is CASSFPPGTKEPQYF. The CDR3 DNA reads as TGCGCCAGCAGCTTCCCCCCCGGGACTAAGGAACCGCAGTATTTT. Variable domain in full (rest from reference TRBV5-1 and TRBJ2-3): KAGVTQTPRYLIKTRGQQVTLSCSPISGHRSVSWYQQTPGQGLQFLFEYFSETQRNKGNFPGRFSGRQFSNSRSEMNVSTLELGDSALYLCASSFPPGTKEPQYFGPGTRLTVL.

The rearrangement joins TRBV6-2 or TRBV6-3 to TRBJ2-5; D is undetermined. The V end was cut by 2 bases, the J end by 2 bases, with 6 bases between. CDR1 is MNHEY, CDR2 SVGEGT, per germline. This CDR3 has 13 amino acids. CDR3 nucleotide sequence: TGTGCCAGCAGTTACCGCATGCAAGAGACCCAGTACTTC. Protein sequence: CASSYRMQETQYF.